This paragraph reports one T cell receptor beta chain. What it recognizes is unknown. CDR1 and CDR2 from the germline V gene are SGHVS and FQNEAQ. J lost 4 bases, V lost 1 base, and 0 bases had no gene match. This CDR3 has 14 amino acids. The entry originates in a study of Graves' ophthalmopathy and Graves' hyperthyroidism. Looking at the study overall: Samples of peripheral blood were obtained at initial diagnosis, prior to treatment of any kind.

Amplification of the TCR beta CDR3 regions used RNA transcripts (as template). Second-round multiplex PCR followed a first-round RT-PCR using HTBI primers. TCRdb fed the multiplex PCR reads into MiXCR, producing one record per CDR3 protein. The table includes about 48,000 distinct CDR3 sequences, roughly 52% detected once. The PBMCs were taken from more than 8 ml of fresh peripheral blood. Notes on the study in general: The model's ophthalmopathy progression predictions had around 64% sensitivity and approximately 72% specificity.

The chain uses TRBV7-8 and TRBJ2-3; 9 bases align to TRBD2. The sequence derives from an adult man with Graves' ophthalmopathy. Sequencing was carried out using peripheral blood. Here the CDR3 DNA reads TGTGCCAGCAGCTTAGGCGGGGGGGCAGATACGCAGTATTTT. Encoded protein: CASSLGGGADTQYF.